One and the same sample provided the 10 T cell receptor beta chains below, sequenced in a study of beta chain features in type 1 diabetes. Regarding the study as a whole: Among all four CD4+ subsets, Type 1 diabetes patients had TCRB CDR3s that were moderately but significantly shorter.

No cognate antigen is known for these TCRs. cDNA synthesis used the whole RNA isolate, giving expressed TCRB sequences. TCRdb keeps only in-frame clones here, not all; method: immunoSEQ multiplex PCR. The table shows 300,000 to 350,000 clones, with roughly a tenth occurring only once. Sequencing was done on a sample of central memory CD4+ T cells from blood. These receptors were collected from a man younger than 45 with type 1 diabetes.

The sample holds a few counts of this clone. The chain uses TRBV21-1 and TRBJ2-4; TRBD2 reflects the table's D call only, with no check against the DNA. TRBV21-1 has pseudogene status. The CDR3 is made up of 21 amino acids. The CDR3 sequence: CASSKAPGGLDPSLAKNIQYF. The CDR3 nucleotides are TGTGCCAGCAGCAAAGCCCCTGGGGGACTAGACCCTAGTCTAGCCAAAAACATTCAGTACTTC.

Only a few counts were recorded for this clone. The J gene is TRBJ1-1, the V gene TRBV6-5; possible D gene TRBD1, 5 bases. V shed 6 bases and J shed 7 bases, with 9 bases lying between them. Germline lookup yields CDR1 MNHEY and CDR2 SVGAGI. The CDR3 totals 11 residues. The CDR3 loop reads CASRGTFEAFF. The CDR3 DNA reads as TGTGCCAGCAGGGGGACTTTTGAAGCTTTCTTT.

The V gene is TRBV6-6, the J gene TRBJ1-2; TRBD1 aligns across 7 bases. V was pared by 8 bases and J by 4 bases, with 7 bases of the junction left unmatched. The CDR3 runs to 13 residues. Germline V CDR1 and CDR2: MNHNY, SVGAGI (reference sequence). In nucleotides, the CDR3 is TGTGCCAGCGAGACAGGGCTCGGCTATGGCTACACCTTC. Protein sequence: CASETGLGYGYTF.

This clone was found a few times. The chain has TRBV11-2 and TRBJ2-3, with D tentatively TRBD1 (5 bases). Trimming took off 2 bases at V and 5 bases at J, with 8 bases between the two ends. The CDR3 totals 13 residues. The germline gives CDR1 SGHAT, CDR2 FQNNGV. The CDR3 nucleotides read TGTGCCAGCAGCTTATTAGGGGTAGATACGCAGTATTTT. As protein: CASSLLGVDTQYF.

In its sample, this clone was seen a few times. The J gene is TRBJ1-2, the V gene TRBV28; 8 nucleotides match TRBD1. The trim removed 5 bases at V and 1 base at J, leaving 9 bases unmatched. The CDR3 extends over 16 amino acids. CDR1 is MDHEN, CDR2 SYDVKM, per germline. The chain's CDR3 is CASSPRGQAINYGYTF. In DNA, the CDR3 is TGTGCCAGCAGTCCCAGGGGACAGGCGATTAACTATGGCTACACCTTC.

The sample holds a few counts of this clone. The chain couples TRBV6-5 to TRBJ2-7, with D possibly being TRBD2 (5 bases). From germline, CDR1 is MNHEY and CDR2 SVGAGI. Trimming took 6 bases from V and 3 from J, leaving 18 bases between them. The CDR3 is 15 residues long. The CDR3 bases are TGTGCCAGCAGACCGCGGGCCGAGAGATACTACGAGCAGTACTTC. This gives the protein CASRPRAERYYEQYF.

This chain joins TRBV5-1 and TRBJ2-5; unclear D gene. Looked up from germline, CDR1 is SGHRS and CDR2 is YFSETQ. The CDR3 totals 15 residues. V dropped 0 bases and J dropped 2 bases, with 11 bases sitting between them. Written as DNA, the CDR3 is TGCGCCAGCAGCTTGGGACACAACTTTCAAGAGACCCAGTACTTC. This gives the protein CASSLGHNFQETQYF.

The chain couples TRBV19 to TRBJ1-5, with TRBD1 matching over 7 bases. The length of the CDR3 is 15 residues. The trim removed 3 bases at V and 3 bases at J, leaving 5 bases unmatched. Germline-derived CDR1 and CDR2 are LNHDA and SQIVND (reference sequence). The CDR3 DNA sequence: TGTGCCAGTAGTATCACCGACAGGGACAATCAGCCCCAGCATTTT. Its protein is CASSITDRDNQPQHF.

The genes are TRBV9 and TRBJ1-1; D ambiguous. Germline loops: CDR1 SGDLS, CDR2 YYNGEE. Trimming pared 4 bases from V and 2 bases from J, leaving 12 bases between. The CDR3 runs 14 residues. Written as DNA, the CDR3 is TGTGCCAGCAGCCCTGATCTGCGTAACACTGAAGCTTTCTTT. Translating it yields CASSPDLRNTEAFF.

This clone was seen more than once but under ten times. The gene calls are TRBV27 and TRBJ2-3; the D is unclear. CDR1 and CDR2 (germline): MNHEY, SMNVEV (reference sequence). V dropped 5 bases and J dropped 1 base, with 10 bases sitting between them. This CDR3 comprises 14 residues. The CDR3 bases are TGTGCCAGCAGTCCCATTAGCCGCACAGATACGCAGTATTTT. This translates into CASSPISRTDTQYF.